Each of the 21 T cell receptor beta chains below was sequenced from the same sample in a study of CD8+CD57+ T cells in acquired aplastic anemia. TCR beta VDJ and CDR3 profiles were obtained from a genomic DNA template. MiXCR, run by TCRdb on the reads, gives a single entry per CDR3 protein. The data contain 200,000 to 250,000 distinct CDR3 sequences, roughly 50% of them singletons. Before being chosen for sequencing, patients had shown CD8+CD57+ cell expansion by flow cytometry. Sequencing was performed on sorted CD4+, CD8+, or CD8+CD57+ T cells (not recorded which) from PBMCs. Receptors originate from a human donor with aplastic anemia.

A word on this clonotype: This may arise from a read error, as a much more abundant clone is one base away. This chain links TRBV12-3 or TRBV12-4 with TRBJ2-7; no firm D call. This CDR3 has 14 residues. The CDR3 loop reads CASGSSDRYYEQYF. CDR3 sequence (DNA): TGTGCTAGTGGTTCGTCGGACCGCTACTACGAGCAGTACTTC.

The chain employs TRBV28 and TRBJ1-2, with TRBD1 matching over 8 bases. Losses at the gene ends were 6 bases for V and 4 bases for J; bases not matched to a gene: 7. This CDR3 comprises 14 residues. Germline assignment: CDR1 MDHEN and CDR2 SYDVKM. This CDR3 is CASRTGDSGYGYTF. CDR3 nucleotides: TGTGCCAGCAGGACAGGGGATTCGGGCTATGGCTACACCTTC.

This clonotype was counted a few times. Possible read error: a much larger clone is one base away. The rearrangement uses TRBV2 and TRBJ2-1, with D tentatively TRBD2 (6 bases). V was trimmed by 3 bases and J by 12 bases, leaving 21 bases between them. Germline CDR1 reads SNHLY; CDR2 reads FYNNEI. The CDR3 covers 15 residues. DNA for the CDR3: TGTGCCAGCAGTGATCGGGGGTACAGGAGTGGTGGGCAGTTCTTC. Its protein product is CASSDRGYRSGGQFF.

This clonotype was seen repeatedly, ten times or more. The chain joins TRBV5-1 to TRBJ1-2; D not resolved. V dropped 0 bases and J dropped 5 bases, with 17 bases sitting between them. This CDR3 comprises 16 residues. Germline CDR1 is SGHRS and CDR2 is YFSETQ. The chain's CDR3 is CASSLDRGPVKYGYTF. The CDR3 coding sequence is TGCGCCAGCAGCTTGGACAGAGGGCCCGTGAAGTATGGCTACACCTTC. Complete variable domain (other parts from reference TRBV5-1 and TRBJ1-2): KAGVTQTPRYLIKTRGQQVTLSCSPISGHRSVSWYQQTPGQGLQFLFEYFSETQRNKGNFPGRFSGRQFSNSRSEMNVSTLELGDSALYLCASSLDRGPVKYGYTFGSGTRLTVV.

The chain combines TRBV12-5 with TRBJ2-3; D tentatively fits TRBD1 or TRBD2 (5 bases each). The CDR3 length is 14 residues. The V end was cut by 6 bases, the J end by 2 bases, with 12 bases between. Germline CDR1 and CDR2: LGHNT and FRNRAP. CDR3 amino acids: CASGTGQNTDTQYF. DNA of the CDR3: TGTGCTAGTGGCACGGGGCAGAACACAGATACGCAGTATTTT.

The V call is TRBV19, the J call TRBJ2-7; 8 nucleotides agree with TRBD2. In germline, CDR1 is LNHDA, CDR2 SQIVND (reference sequence). The CDR3 has 13 residues. The V segment lost 7 bases and the J segment 7 bases; nucleotides outside the gene matches: 9. DNA for the CDR3: TGTGCCAGTACCTCCCGGGGGGGGGCAGAGCAGTACTTC. This gives the protein CASTSRGGAEQYF.

V usage is TRBV5-4 and J usage is TRBJ2-5; 12 bases map to TRBD2. The germline V gene has CDR1 SGHNT and CDR2 YYREEE (reference sequence). Losses at the gene ends were 6 bases for V and 4 bases for J; bases not matched to a gene: 4. This CDR3 contains 14 residues. For the CDR3, the DNA is TGTGCCAGCAACCTAGCGGGGGGGCGAGAGACCCAGTACTTC. Its translation is CASNLAGGRETQYF.

This clonotype turned up a few times. Mismatch with germline at one junction end may stem from a read error. The gene calls are TRBV7-9 and TRBJ2-2; no clear D. The CDR3 runs 12 residues. Germline V gene lookup returns CDR1 SEHNR and CDR2 FQNEAQ (reference sequence). DNA of the CDR3: TGTGCCTGCAGCTTACTGTCCGGGGAGCTGTTTTTT. It is translated as CACSLLSGELFF.

The chain employs TRBV6-1 and TRBJ1-1; D is ambiguous. Trimming removed 6 bases at V and 5 bases at J, with 10 bases between. Germline V gene sequence: CDR1 MNHNS, CDR2 SASEGT. The length of the CDR3 is 12 residues. CDR3 sequence: CASRVSGTEAFF. CDR3 coding DNA: TGTGCCAGCAGGGTTTCGGGGACTGAAGCTTTCTTT.

This rearrangement joins TRBV6-5 to TRBJ1-2; 7 bases agree with TRBD1. V was clipped by 2 bases and J by 4 bases; unmatched bases: 10. The CDR3 runs 16 residues. Looked up from germline, CDR1 is MNHEY and CDR2 is SVGAGI. CDR3 nucleotides: TGTGCCAGCAGTTACGGCCAAGGGGGCGCCGGCTATGGCTACACCTTC. Translating gives CASSYGQGGAGYGYTF.

This clonotype was counted a few times. Since a much larger clone is just one base distant, this may be a read error. This chain links TRBV24-1 with TRBJ2-5; 7 nucleotides line up with TRBD1. The germline CDR1 and CDR2 sequences are KGHDR and SFDVKD. This CDR3 is 13 amino acids long. V dropped 4 bases and J dropped 5; count of bases not matched to a gene: 3. This chain's CDR3 is CATSDPDRETQYF. CDR3 DNA: TGTGCCACCAGTGACCCGGACAGGGAGACCCAGTACTTC.

In its sample, this clonotype was seen many times. This chain uses TRBV6-2 or TRBV6-3 with TRBJ1-5, with TRBD1 matching over 7 bases. Per the germline V gene, CDR1 is MNHEY and CDR2 is SVGEGT. Trimming at V came to 4 bases and at J to 5 bases, leaving 5 bases not matched to a gene. This CDR3 is 14 amino acids long. The CDR3 here is CASSFRDRDQPQHF. The CDR3 bases are TGTGCCAGCAGTTTCCGGGACAGAGATCAGCCCCAGCATTTT.

This clonotype was observed at least ten times. This chain uses TRBV7-9 with TRBJ1-4, with D perhaps matching TRBD1 (5 bases). The V gene lost 0 bases and the J gene lost 8 bases, with 19 bases spanning the gap. The CDR3 totals 17 residues. Per the germline V gene, CDR1 is SEHNR and CDR2 is FQNEAQ (reference sequence). Here the CDR3 reads CASSLAGPGRLVEKLFF. The DNA of the CDR3 is TGTGCCAGCAGCTTAGCGGGGCCAGGGCGACTGGTGGAAAAACTGTTTTTT.

This clonotype came up a few times. The rearrangement uses TRBV14 and TRBJ1-3, with D perhaps TRBD1 (6 bases). Looked up from germline, CDR1 is SGHDN and CDR2 is FVKESK. This CDR3 has 16 amino acids. The V and J ends lost 8 bases and 2 bases respectively, with 19 bases between them. CDR3 coding DNA: TGTGCCAGCTCACCACTACAGGGTCTTGCTGGAAACACCATATATTTT. Translating gives CASSPLQGLAGNTIYF.

Note on this clonotype: One end of the junction varies from germline; a read error may be responsible. The chain combines TRBV7-2 with TRBJ2-1, with D perhaps assigned TRBD1 or TRBD2 (6 bases each). Germline CDR1 is SGHTA and CDR2 is FQGNSA. The CDR3 is 16 amino acids. CDR3 DNA sequence: TGTGCCAGCAGCTTAGCCTCCGGGGGCCACTACAATGGGCAGTTCTTC. Translated, it gives CASSLASGGHYNGQFF.

The chain combines TRBV29-1 with TRBJ1-2; maybe TRBD1 (6 bases). Germline V gene data show CDR1 as SQVTM and CDR2 as ANQGSEA. Between the trimmed V and J ends, which lost 8 bases and 4 bases, there was a span of 11 bases. The CDR3 loop spans 11 amino acids. CDR3 protein: CSTRDTYGYTF. In DNA, the CDR3 is TGCAGCACCCGGGACACCTATGGCTACACCTTC.

This clonotype was recorded many times. The chain couples TRBV6-5 to TRBJ1-1, with D hard to call. The V end was cut by 5 bases, the J end by 0 bases, with 10 bases between. The CDR3 totals 14 residues. Germline lookup yields CDR1 MNHEY and CDR2 SVGAGI. The CDR3 nucleotides read TGTGCCAGCAGTCGAGCTAGCATGAACACTGAAGCTTTCTTT. Amino acids: CASSRASMNTEAFF.

This clonotype has more than one count but fewer than ten. J is TRBJ2-1 and V is TRBV27, with 10 bases aligning to TRBD2. The V segment lost 5 bases and the J segment 9 bases; nucleotides outside the gene matches: 13. This CDR3 spans 16 amino acids. Germline lookup yields CDR1 MNHEY and CDR2 SMNVEV (reference sequence). The CDR3 DNA reads as TGTGCCAGCAGTCGGCGGGGAGCGGGGGGGCTGAGTGAGCAGTTCTTC. It encodes CASSRRGAGGLSEQFF.

The chain couples TRBV2 to TRBJ2-7, with D unresolved. Germline lookup yields CDR1 SNHLY and CDR2 FYNNEI. The CDR3 is 13 amino acids. V lost 5 bases to trimming and J lost 4 bases, with 12 bases between them. The CDR3: CASSQGRSYEQYF. For the CDR3, the DNA is TGTGCCAGCAGTCAAGGAAGGTCTTACGAGCAGTACTTC. Supplemented by reference TRBV2 and TRBJ2-7, the full variable domain reads EPEVTQTPSHQVTQMGQEVILRCVPISNHLYFYWYRQILGQKVEFLVSFYNNEISEKSEIFDDQFSVERPDGSNFTLKIRSTKLEDSAMYFCASSQGRSYEQYFGPGTRLTVT.

The CDR3 protein is CSVRTARGGDTEAFF. In nucleotides, the CDR3 is TGCAGTGTTAGGACAGCCAGGGGAGGGGACACTGAAGCTTTCTTT. V usage is TRBV20-1 and J usage is TRBJ1-1; weak D call: TRBD1 (6 bases). The V end lost 7 bases, the J end lost 3 bases, and 21 bases lay between the germline ends. Per the germline V gene, CDR1 is DFQATT and CDR2 is SNEGSKA (reference sequence). The CDR3 consists of 15 residues.

This clonotype was observed at least ten times. The chain is built from TRBV27 and TRBJ1-2; the D gene is possibly TRBD1 (5 bases). This CDR3 has 13 residues. Per the germline V gene, CDR1 is MNHEY and CDR2 is SMNVEV (reference sequence). With 5 bases removed from V and 7 bases from J, the gap between germline ends came to 14 bases. CDR3 loop: CASSPSGRGGYTF. CDR3 coding DNA: TGTGCCAGCAGTCCTTCAGGGCGAGGTGGCTACACCTTC.